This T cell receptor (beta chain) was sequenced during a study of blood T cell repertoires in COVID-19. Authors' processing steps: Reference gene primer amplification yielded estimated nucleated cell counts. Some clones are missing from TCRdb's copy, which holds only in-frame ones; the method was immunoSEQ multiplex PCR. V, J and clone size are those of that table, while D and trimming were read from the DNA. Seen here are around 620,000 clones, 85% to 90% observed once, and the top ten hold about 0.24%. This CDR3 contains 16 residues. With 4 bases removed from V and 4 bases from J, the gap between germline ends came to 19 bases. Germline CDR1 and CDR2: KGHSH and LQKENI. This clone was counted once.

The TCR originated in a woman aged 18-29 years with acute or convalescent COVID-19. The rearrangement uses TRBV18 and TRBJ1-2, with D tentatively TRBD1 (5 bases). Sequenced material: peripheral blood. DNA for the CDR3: TGTGCCAGCTCACAGGACACTGTCATAAATTTCTATGGCTACACCTTC. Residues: CASSQDTVINFYGYTF.